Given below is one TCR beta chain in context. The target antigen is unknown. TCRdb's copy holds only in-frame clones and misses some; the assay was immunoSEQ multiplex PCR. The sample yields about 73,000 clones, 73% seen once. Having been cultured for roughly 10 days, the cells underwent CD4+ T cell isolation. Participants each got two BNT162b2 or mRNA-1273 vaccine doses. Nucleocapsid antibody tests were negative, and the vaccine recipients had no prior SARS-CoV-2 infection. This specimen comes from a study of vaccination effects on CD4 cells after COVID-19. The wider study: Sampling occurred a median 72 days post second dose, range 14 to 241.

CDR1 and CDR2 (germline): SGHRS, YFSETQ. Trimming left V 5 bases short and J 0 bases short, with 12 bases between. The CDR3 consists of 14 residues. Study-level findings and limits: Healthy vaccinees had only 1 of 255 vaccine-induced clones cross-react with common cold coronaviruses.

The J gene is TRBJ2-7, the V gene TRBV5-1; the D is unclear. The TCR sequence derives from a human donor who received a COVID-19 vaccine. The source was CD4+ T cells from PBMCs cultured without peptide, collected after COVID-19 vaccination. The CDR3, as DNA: TGCGCCAGCAGTCCAGGACCCTACTCCTACGAGCAGTACGTC. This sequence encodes CASSPGPYSYEQYV.